The 10 T cell receptor beta chains below all came from one sample that was sequenced in a study of blood T cell repertoires in COVID-19. TCRdb keeps only in-frame clones here, not all; method: immunoSEQ multiplex PCR. Seen here are 75,000 or so clones, 70% to 90% observed once, and the top ten hold roughly 5.3%. The sequencing input was peripheral blood. The source of these receptors is a woman of 80 years or more with active or convalescent COVID-19.

This clone was picked up a small number of times. This chain uses TRBV11-2 with TRBJ1-6; D call uncertain. The CDR3 is 14 residues long. Germline values: CDR1 SGHAT, CDR2 FQNNGV. V gave up 5 bases and J gave up 10 bases, with 15 bases separating them. The CDR3 reads CASSPGGTGSPLHF. The CDR3 nucleotides are TGTGCCAGCAGCCCGGGTGGCACTGGCTCACCCCTCCACTTT.

This clone was found once. This chain uses TRBV7-2 with TRBJ1-2; TRBD1 agrees at 7 bases. This CDR3 region has 14 residues. V lost 5 bases to trimming and J lost 2 bases; unmatched junction nucleotides: 5. CDR1 SGHTA and CDR2 FQGNSA come from the germline V gene. As DNA, the CDR3 is TGTGCCAGCAGCCCCGGGACAGCCAACTATGGCTACACCTTC. It translates to CASSPGTANYGYTF.

This clone occurred once. V and J are TRBV12-3 or TRBV12-4 and TRBJ1-5; no reliable D call. V was cut by 4 bases and J by 2 bases, with 3 bases left in between. This CDR3 has 12 residues. This CDR3 is CASSSGNQPQHF. CDR3 coding DNA: TGTGCCAGCAGTTCGGGCAATCAGCCCCAGCATTTT.

The chain is built from TRBV5-8 and TRBJ2-4, with 14 bases lining up with TRBD2. Looked up from germline, CDR1 is SGHTS and CDR2 is YDEGEE. The CDR3 is made up of 17 amino acids. With 3 bases clipped from V and 9 bases from J, the junction kept 11 bases outside the gene matches. CDR3 DNA sequence: TGTGCCAGCAGCTGGCCGGGACTAGCGGGAGAACGGGGCATTCAGTACTTC. This translates into CASSWPGLAGERGIQYF.

This clone came up once. This chain links TRBV19 with TRBJ2-1, with D perhaps matching TRBD2 (8 bases). In germline, CDR1 is LNHDA, CDR2 SQIVND (reference sequence). This CDR3 is built from 14 residues. The V end was cut by 6 bases, the J end by 8 bases, with 17 bases between. This CDR3 is CASRPGLGGDEQFF. In nucleotides, the CDR3 is TGTGCCAGTAGACCGGGACTAGGGGGCGATGAGCAGTTCTTC.

The rearrangement uses TRBV4-3 and TRBJ2-7, with a tentative D call TRBD1 (5 bases). Trimming stripped 0 bases from V and 3 bases from J, with 12 bases between. Germline CDR1 and CDR2: LGHNA and YSLEER. The CDR3 contains 15 residues. The CDR3 reads CASSQDKGQRYEQYF. Written as DNA, the CDR3 is TGCGCCAGCAGCCAAGATAAGGGGCAGCGCTACGAGCAGTACTTC.

V gene TRBV9 combines with J gene TRBJ1-5; TRBD1 matches at 9 bases. The junction had 4 bases not matched to a gene; V was cut back by 0 bases and J by 0 bases. Germline lookup yields CDR1 SGDLS and CDR2 YYNGEE. The CDR3 loop spans 17 amino acids. Here the CDR3 reads CASSVGTGAYSNQPQHF. The CDR3, as DNA: TGTGCCAGCAGCGTAGGGACAGGGGCCTATAGCAATCAGCCCCAGCATTTT.

The V gene is TRBV3-1 (or the pseudogene TRBV3-2), the J gene TRBJ2-2, with D maybe TRBD2 (5 bases). Germline V gives CDR1 LGHDT, CDR2 YNNKEL (reference sequence). This CDR3 is built from 13 residues. Between the trimmed V and J ends, which lost 1 base and 6 bases, there was a span of 6 bases. CDR3 DNA: TGTGCCAGCAGCCAAGGACTACCCGGGGAGCTGTTTTTT. Translation: CASSQGLPGELFF.

This chain connects TRBV19 to TRBJ1-1; 12 bases are shared with TRBD1. CDR3 length equals 17 residues. Trimming at V came to 7 bases and at J to 5 bases, leaving 14 bases not matched to a gene. Germline V lookup: CDR1 LNHDA, CDR2 SQIVND (reference sequence). The CDR3 reads CASKLSTGQGARTEAFF. The CDR3 DNA reads TGTGCCAGTAAACTATCCACGGGACAGGGGGCGAGGACTGAAGCTTTCTTT.

The chain couples TRBV27 to TRBJ2-2; TRBD1 is a possible D gene (6 bases). From germline, CDR1 is MNHEY and CDR2 SMNVEV (reference sequence). The CDR3 spans 12 residues. The germline V and J ends were trimmed by 7 bases and 6 bases, with 9 bases remaining between them. This CDR3 reads CASKGGAGELFF. The CDR3 DNA sequence: TGTGCCAGCAAAGGGGGAGCCGGGGAGCTGTTTTTT.